A single TCR beta chain is shown here with its context. The antigen is undetermined. Expressed TCRB transcripts got sequenced, as all isolated RNA was reverse transcribed. TCRdb's table, derived via immunoSEQ multiplex PCR, lists solely in-frame clones and lacks some. The top ten clones hold roughly 0.015% of a sample with approximately 280,000 clones, 14% to 15% of them seen once. The data belong to a study of beta chain features in type 1 diabetes. Study context: Analysis included roughly 100 million sorted cells drawn from all samples. Study-level points and caveats: People with Type 1 diabetes carried modestly yet significantly shorter TCRB CDR3s in all four CD4+ subsets. In the patient group, naive, central memory and Treg TCRB repertoires seemed more alike than in the healthy donor group.

Trimming shortened V by 6 bases and J by 5 bases, and 10 bases separated the two germline ends. The length of the CDR3 is 13 residues. Germline V gene data show CDR1 as SNHLY and CDR2 as FYNNEI. This TCR was recovered from a man aged 18 to 29 with type 1 diabetes. Sequencing was carried out using naive CD4+ T cells from blood. V gene TRBV2 combines with J gene TRBJ2-2; D ambiguous. The CDR3 nucleotides are TGTGCCAGCAGGAAGAGCCCGACCGGGGAGCTGTTTTTT. Translation: CASRKSPTGELFF.